The clone carrying this T cell receptor beta chain was observed many times. CDR1 is SGHDN and CDR2 is FVKESK in the germline V gene. This CDR3 spans 13 amino acids. The junction had 2 bases not matched to a gene; V was cut back by 4 bases and J by 2 bases. The unsorted libraries were produced from 2 million PBMCs held at -80 C. This sample stems from a study of neurological immune-mediated disorders. 5'RACE with 10-nucleotide random UMIs produced the cDNA. TCRdb re-called the 5' RACE reads through MiXCR, storing one row per CDR3 protein. Among tens of thousands of distinct CDR3 sequences listed, about 2% were seen once.

V is TRBV14 and J is TRBJ2-7; TRBD1 aligns across 7 bases. This receptor was identified in a woman between 35 and 50 years old with multiple sclerosis. The sample taken for sequencing was PBMCs. CDR3: CASSPQGAYEQYF. The CDR3 nucleotides are TGTGCCAGCAGCCCGCAGGGGGCCTACGAGCAGTACTTC.